These 28 T cell receptor beta chains were all obtained from the same sample, sequenced in a study of shared clonotypes between healthy human individuals. Sequenced by immunoSEQ multiplex PCR; TCRdb stores in-frame clones only, minus some. Of 2 million to 2.5 million clones in the sample, approximately 94% were seen once. The specimen sequenced was naive CD4+ T cells sorted from blood. Subset indicated: CD45RA+ positively selected. The origin of the receptors is a man between 18 and 35 years old in good health.

A remark on this clone: This same CDR3 is encoded by further DNA sequences in the sample. This chain uses TRBV2 with TRBJ2-3; no reliable D call. CDR1 is SNHLY, CDR2 FYNNEI, per germline. V was cut by 3 bases and J by 1 base, with 5 bases left in between. The CDR3 consists of 13 residues. This CDR3 reads CASSEFGTDTQYF. In DNA, the CDR3 is TGTGCCAGCAGTGAGTTCGGCACAGATACGCAGTATTTT.

The chain uses TRBV29-1 and TRBJ1-2; tentatively, D is TRBD1 (5 bases). This CDR3 contains 13 residues. Germline values: CDR1 SQVTM, CDR2 ANQGSEA. Between the trimmed V and J ends, which lost 6 bases and 1 base, there was a span of 12 bases. CDR3 sequence reads: CSVRTKLNYGYTF. CDR3 DNA sequence: TGCAGCGTAAGGACAAAACTTAACTATGGCTACACCTTC. Drawing the rest from reference TRBV29-1 and TRBJ1-2, the complete variable domain is SAVISQKPSRDICQRGTSLTIQCQVDSQVTMMFWYRQQPGQSLTLIATANQGSEATYESGFVIDKFPISRPNLTFSTLTVSNMSPEDSSIYLCSVRTKLNYGYTFGSGTRLTVV.

This clone was observed a single time. This same CDR3 is encoded by further DNA sequences in the sample. The V and J genes are TRBV20-1 and TRBJ2-5; D gene uncertain. The CDR3 totals 10 residues. The germline V gene has CDR1 DFQATT and CDR2 SNEGSKA (reference sequence). Trimming took 6 bases from V and 5 from J, leaving 7 bases between them. CDR3 protein: CSARYETQYF. The CDR3 DNA is TGCAGTGCCAGATATGAGACCCAGTACTTC.

The rearrangement uses TRBV6-5 and TRBJ1-2; TRBD1 is a possible D gene (5 bases). Looked up from germline, CDR1 is MNHEY and CDR2 is SVGAGI. The ends were cut back, 8 bases at V and 6 bases at J, with 16 bases in the middle. CDR3 length equals 13 residues. The CDR3 loop is CASGRAGEHGYTF. The DNA for the CDR3 is TGTGCCAGCGGCCGAGCGGGGGAGCATGGCTACACCTTC.

The chain joins TRBV29-1 to TRBJ1-4; D uncertain. CDR1 and CDR2 (germline): SQVTM, ANQGSEA. V shed 5 bases and J shed 7 bases, with 20 bases lying between them. The CDR3 is 15 amino acids. This CDR3 is CSVLTTDRIREKLFF. CDR3 nucleotide sequence: TGCAGCGTTCTAACCACCGATCGGATTCGTGAAAAACTGTTTTTT.

The chain combines TRBV4-1 with TRBJ2-3, with 11 bases lining up with TRBD2. This CDR3 has 17 amino acids. Germline-derived CDR1 and CDR2 are MGHRA and YSYEKL. The V gene end was trimmed by 4 bases and the J gene end by 0 bases; junction bases not matched to a gene: 6. CDR3 amino acids: CASSRTRLAGSTDTQYF. CDR3 DNA sequence: TGCGCCAGCAGCCGCACCCGACTAGCGGGGAGCACAGATACGCAGTATTTT.

This chain joins TRBV4-1 and TRBJ2-4; TRBD1 is a possible D gene (6 bases). Trimming removed 1 base from V and 5 bases from J, with 18 bases in between. Per germline, CDR1 MGHRA and CDR2 YSYEKL. This CDR3 has 17 residues. Here the CDR3 DNA reads TGCGCCAGCAGCCAAGGAATCTTTGGGGGCAGACAAAACATTCAGTACTTC. Its translation: CASSQGIFGGRQNIQYF.

This chain connects TRBV19 to TRBJ2-3, with D uncertain. The CDR3 loop spans 14 amino acids. Germline lookup yields CDR1 LNHDA and CDR2 SQIVND (reference sequence). V lost 4 bases to trimming and J lost 0 bases, with 8 bases between them. CDR3 amino acids: CASSSTLSTDTQYF. CDR3 in DNA: TGTGCCAGTAGTAGCACCCTTAGCACAGATACGCAGTATTTT.

The rearrangement joins TRBV15 to TRBJ2-5; TRBD1 aligns across 9 bases. The CDR3 extends over 17 amino acids. V lost 5 bases to trimming and J lost 3 bases; unmatched junction nucleotides: 13. Germline loops: CDR1 LNHNV, CDR2 YYDKDF (reference sequence). CDR3 sequence: CATSDITGTGRKETQYF. The CDR3 DNA reads as TGTGCCACCAGCGACATTACCGGGACAGGGAGGAAAGAGACCCAGTACTTC.

CDR3 DNA: TGCGCCAGCAGCCAGATCGGTGACAGTGCGAATGAAAAACTGTTTTTT. Protein: CASSQIGDSANEKLFF. The genes are TRBV4-1 and TRBJ1-4, with a tentative D call TRBD1 (5 bases). Germline loops: CDR1 MGHRA, CDR2 YSYEKL. This CDR3 is 16 amino acids long. V was shortened by 3 bases and J by 5 bases, with 16 bases between the two germline ends.

The chain carries TRBV29-1 and TRBJ1-1, with D uncertain. Germline loops: CDR1 SQVTM, CDR2 ANQGSEA. The length of the CDR3 is 13 residues. The V end was cut by 7 bases, the J end by 0 bases, with 12 bases between. The CDR3 DNA follows: TGCAGCGGTCAAGACACTCTGAACACTGAAGCTTTCTTT. It codes for CSGQDTLNTEAFF.

This chain joins TRBV30 and TRBJ1-5, with 7 bases fitting TRBD1. Germline V gene lookup returns CDR1 GTSNPN and CDR2 SVGIG (reference sequence). This CDR3 spans 14 amino acids. Trimming cost V 4 bases and J 5 bases; bases outside gene matches: 8. CDR3 sequence (DNA): TGTGCCTGGACATCGACAGGGAAACATCAGCCCCAGCATTTT. This sequence encodes CAWTSTGKHQPQHF.

This clone is a singleton in its sample. The V and J genes are TRBV6-1 and TRBJ1-2, with D perhaps matching TRBD1 (5 bases). The CDR3 has 16 residues. Germline V gene lookup returns CDR1 MNHNS and CDR2 SASEGT. V lost 0 bases and J lost 4, with 15 bases in between. The CDR3 spells CASSEAIQGKRYGYTF. CDR3 DNA: TGTGCCAGCAGTGAAGCGATCCAGGGAAAACGCTATGGCTACACCTTC.

The J gene is TRBJ2-2, the V gene TRBV30; D remains ambiguous. The CDR3 has 12 amino acids. V dropped 0 bases and J dropped 6 bases, with 5 bases sitting between them. CDR1 and CDR2 (germline): GTSNPN, SVGIG (reference sequence). CDR3 region: CAWSVTPGELFF. The CDR3 region has the DNA TGTGCCTGGAGTGTGACCCCCGGGGAGCTGTTTTTT.

The CDR3 coding sequence is TGTGCCAGCAGCTTGGCTGGAGCTAACTATGGCTACACCTTC. It specifies CASSLAGANYGYTF. The chain couples TRBV5-4 to TRBJ1-2; D call uncertain. Germline V gives CDR1 SGHNT, CDR2 YYREEE (reference sequence). Trimming pared 0 bases from V and 0 bases from J, leaving 6 bases between. The CDR3 extends over 14 amino acids.

This clone was seen only once. The rearrangement links TRBV25-1 to TRBJ1-1; D might be TRBD1 (5 bases). Trimming removed 8 bases from V and 5 bases from J, with 18 bases in between. Germline lookup yields CDR1 MGHDK and CDR2 SYGVNS. The CDR3 extends over 14 amino acids. DNA of the CDR3: TGTGCCAGCGGCCGAGCAGGGCCGAAGACTGAAGCTTTCTTT. Protein: CASGRAGPKTEAFF.

This clone has only one observation. As DNA, the CDR3 is TGTGCCAGCAGTGAGCGTAGCGAGAGCTCGCAGTATTTT. As protein: CASSERSESSQYF. The rearrangement uses TRBV6-1 and TRBJ2-3, with D perhaps matching TRBD2 (5 bases). The CDR3 consists of 13 residues. In germline, CDR1 is MNHNS, CDR2 SASEGT. V shed 3 bases and J shed 10 bases, with 14 bases lying between them.

This clone has more than one count but fewer than ten. Other DNA sequences within the sample encode an identical CDR3. The chain's CDR3 is CASSEQGPNTEAFF. The DNA for the CDR3 is TGTGCCAGCAGTGAACAGGGGCCGAACACTGAAGCTTTCTTT. The chain joins TRBV2 to TRBJ1-1, with D possibly being TRBD1 (6 bases). The CDR3 contains 14 residues. Germline CDR1 is SNHLY and CDR2 is FYNNEI. V was trimmed by 2 bases and J by 1 base, leaving 8 bases between them.

As for this clone: Within the sample, other DNA sequences also encode this same CDR3. The gene calls are TRBV27 and TRBJ2-7; D might be TRBD1 (6 bases). CDR3 length equals 14 residues. Germline V CDR1 and CDR2: MNHEY, SMNVEV (reference sequence). Trimming left V 5 bases short and J 2 bases short, with 13 bases between. The CDR3: CASSTMTGPYEQYF. Written as DNA, the CDR3 is TGTGCCAGCAGTACAATGACAGGCCCCTACGAGCAGTACTTC.

The chain joins TRBV21-1 to TRBJ1-4; the table calls TRBD1, which could not be checked here. TRBV21-1 is an annotated pseudogene. The CDR3 runs to 15 residues. The CDR3 reads CASGECRGTNEKLFF. CDR3 sequence (DNA): TGTGCCAGCGGGGAGTGCAGGGGTACTAATGAAAAACTGTTTTTT.

The chain uses TRBV6-5 and TRBJ1-1; possibly TRBD1 for D (5 bases). V was clipped by 5 bases and J by 6 bases, with 16 bases between them. This CDR3 region has 14 residues. CDR1 is MNHEY and CDR2 is SVGAGI in the germline V gene. The CDR3: CASSMSPETAEAFF. CDR3 nucleotides: TGTGCCAGCAGTATGTCCCCTGAGACAGCTGAAGCTTTCTTT.

This chain connects TRBV19 to TRBJ1-5; no reliable D call. The germline CDR1 and CDR2 sequences are LNHDA and SQIVND (reference sequence). Trimming removed 4 bases from V and 0 bases from J, with 10 bases in between. The CDR3 sequence is 15 residues long. CDR3 sequence (DNA): TGTGCCAGTAGTACTTCCCCTATTAGCAATCAGCCCCAGCATTTT. Its protein is CASSTSPISNQPQHF. Full variable domain (outside the CDR3, taken from reference TRBV19 and TRBJ1-5): DGGITQSPKYLFRKEGQNVTLSCEQNLNHDAMYWYRQDPGQGLRLIYYSQIVNDFQKGDIAEGYSVSREKKESFPLTVTSAQKNPTAFYLCASSTSPISNQPQHFGDGTRLSIL.

The chain combines TRBV29-1 with TRBJ2-7; possibly TRBD1 for D (6 bases). Germline V lookup: CDR1 SQVTM, CDR2 ANQGSEA. Trimming cost V 4 bases and J 0 bases, with 10 bases left between them. The CDR3 runs to 13 residues. The CDR3 is CSVAGTNSYEQYF. CDR3 nucleotide sequence: TGCAGCGTTGCCGGGACAAACTCCTACGAGCAGTACTTC.

V usage is TRBV5-1 and J usage is TRBJ1-2; TRBD1 agrees at 9 bases. Germline assignment: CDR1 SGHRS and CDR2 YFSETQ. The junction had 11 bases not matched to a gene; V was cut back by 2 bases and J by 6 bases. The CDR3 contains 16 residues. The CDR3 sequence: CASSFGTGWVGDGYTF. CDR3 in DNA: TGCGCCAGCAGCTTTGGGACAGGGTGGGTAGGCGATGGCTACACCTTC.

The chain carries TRBV9 and TRBJ1-4; a weak D match, TRBD1 (5 bases). The V gene's germline CDR1 is SGDLS and CDR2 YYNGEE. The CDR3 is 16 residues long. Trimming removed 0 bases from V and 12 bases from J, with 21 bases in between. The CDR3 reads CASSVGSDSLMKELFF. The CDR3 nucleotides read TGTGCCAGCAGCGTAGGGTCCGACAGCCTAATGAAGGAACTGTTTTTT.

The V call is TRBV30, the J call TRBJ1-6, with TRBD1 matching 10 bases. Unmatched junction bases numbered 2, after V lost 7 bases and J lost 8 bases. CDR3 length equals 12 residues. CDR1 and CDR2 (germline): GTSNPN, SVGIG (reference sequence). CDR3 region: CASDRGDSPLHF. The CDR3 region has the DNA TGTGCCTCGGACAGGGGGGATTCACCCCTCCACTTT.

This clone was counted a few times. The chain couples TRBV18 to TRBJ1-5; tentative D call: TRBD1 (6 bases). V was pared by 8 bases and J by 5 bases, with 16 bases between. This CDR3 is built from 14 residues. Per the germline V gene, CDR1 is KGHSH and CDR2 is LQKENI. In DNA, the CDR3 is TGTGCCAGCGACCAAACAGGGAGGGATCAGCCCCAGCATTTT. Protein sequence: CASDQTGRDQPQHF.

This sequence joins TRBV10-1 and TRBJ1-5; D uncertain. This CDR3 spans 15 amino acids. Trimming cost V 4 bases and J 5 bases, with 15 bases left between them. Germline lookup yields CDR1 WNHNN and CDR2 SYGVQD (reference sequence). Here the CDR3 reads CASSVRVRPHQPQHF. CDR3 nucleotides: TGCGCCAGCAGTGTACGGGTTCGCCCGCATCAGCCCCAGCATTTT.